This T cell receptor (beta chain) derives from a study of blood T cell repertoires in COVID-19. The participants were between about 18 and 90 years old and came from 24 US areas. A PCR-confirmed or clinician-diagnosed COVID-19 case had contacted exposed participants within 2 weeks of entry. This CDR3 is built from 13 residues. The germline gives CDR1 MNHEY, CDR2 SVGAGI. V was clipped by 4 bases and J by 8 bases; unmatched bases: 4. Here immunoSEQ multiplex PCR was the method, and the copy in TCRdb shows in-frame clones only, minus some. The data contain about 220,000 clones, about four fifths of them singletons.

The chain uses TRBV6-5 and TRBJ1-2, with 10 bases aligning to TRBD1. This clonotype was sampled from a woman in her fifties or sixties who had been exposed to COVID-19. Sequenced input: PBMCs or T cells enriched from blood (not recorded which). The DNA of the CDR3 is TGTGCCAGCAGTTTGGGACAGGGGCACGGCTACACCTTC. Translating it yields CASSLGQGHGYTF.